This entry is about one T cell receptor beta chain. Its antigen is not known. This specimen belongs to a study of response to subunit inactivated influenza vaccine. Study-wide points: New T cells are recruited in small numbers by each seasonal influenza vaccination, according to the authors' suggestion.

TCRdb redid the calling of the RT-PCR reads with MiXCR, one entry per CDR3 protein. The sample records around 650,000 distinct CDR3 sequences, 15% to 19% being singletons. The sequences come from PBMCs from blood, collected roughly 13 days after vaccination. This clonotype was sampled from a man aged 45-65 years who received an inactivated influenza vaccine.

The CDR3 here is CASSSPTYTYEQYF. As DNA, the CDR3 is TGTGCCAGCAGCTCACCGACGTACACCTACGAGCAGTACTTC. The genes are TRBV7-8 and TRBJ2-7; D is undetermined. V was shortened by 4 bases and J by 2 bases, with 12 bases between the two germline ends. Germline V gene sequence: CDR1 SGHVS, CDR2 FQNEAQ. This CDR3 is 14 amino acids long. Filled out from reference TRBV7-8 and TRBJ2-7, the complete variable domain reads GAGVSQSPRYKVAKRGQDVALRCDPISGHVSLFWYQQALGQGPEFLTYFQNEAQLDKSGLPSDRFFAERPEGSVSTLKIQRTQQEDSAVYLCASSSPTYTYEQYFGPGTRLTVT.